The 30 T cell receptor beta chains below were found in one sample sequenced in a study of T-cell reconstitution after alpha-beta-depleted transplantation in children. As it was prepared, the TCRbeta library received unique molecular identifiers. TCRdb reprocessed the PCR reads via MiXCR and lists one record per CDR3 protein. The sample has around 490,000 distinct CDR3 sequences, more than 9.5% seen once. Sequenced material: PBMCs, mostly from graft donor cells, taken 180 days after TCRalphabeta/CD19-depleted stem cell transplant. The source is a female patient between 2 and 15 years old who had a stem cell transplant for aplastic anemia, so the T cells may come from the graft donor.

This clonotype came up a few times. The V call is TRBV28, the J call TRBJ1-2; no definite D call. In germline, CDR1 is MDHEN, CDR2 SYDVKM. The V end was cut by 2 bases, the J end by 5 bases, with 15 bases between. The CDR3 totals 15 residues. This chain's CDR3 is CASSLGGREWYGYTF. The CDR3 coding sequence is TGTGCCAGCAGTTTAGGAGGGCGGGAGTGGTATGGCTACACCTTC.

The rearrangement links TRBV5-1 to TRBJ2-6; no clear D gene. Trimming removed 0 bases from V and 4 bases from J, with 8 bases in between. CDR3 length: 15 residues. Germline V gene sequence: CDR1 SGHRS, CDR2 YFSETQ. CDR3 residues: CASSLDRLGANVLTF. DNA for the CDR3: TGCGCCAGCAGCTTGGATAGACTCGGGGCCAACGTCCTGACTTTC.

A note on this clonotype: At one end the junction does not follow the germline gene, possibly because of a read error. V and J are TRBV28 and TRBJ2-4; D uncertain. This CDR3 is 13 amino acids long. Germline assignment: CDR1 MDHEN and CDR2 SYDVKM. The CDR3 DNA sequence: TGTGCCAGCACGCCGGAAGCCAAAAACAGTCAGTACTTC. Protein: CASTPEAKNSQYF.

This chain links TRBV20-1 with TRBJ2-1; 14 nucleotides match TRBD2. Germline V gene sequence: CDR1 DFQATT, CDR2 SNEGSKA (reference sequence). With 3 bases clipped from V and 2 bases from J, the junction kept 12 bases outside the gene matches. The CDR3 has 19 residues. DNA for the CDR3: TGCAGTGCTAGGTGGCCCCGACTAGCGGGAGGGCCTCCCTACAATGAGCAGTTCTTC. It encodes CSARWPRLAGGPPYNEQFF.

This clonotype was observed a handful of times. The CDR3 region is CASSARTSAWNEQFF. In DNA, the CDR3 is TGTGCCAGCAGCGCCCGGACTAGCGCCTGGAATGAGCAGTTCTTC. V is TRBV11-2 and J is TRBJ2-1; TRBD2 matches at 9 bases. V was clipped by 5 bases and J by 7 bases; unmatched bases: 9. The CDR3 length is 15 residues. CDR1 is SGHAT and CDR2 is FQNNGV in the germline V gene.

The chain joins TRBV27 to TRBJ2-7, with 9 bases matching TRBD1. There are 14 residues in the CDR3. In germline, CDR1 is MNHEY, CDR2 SMNVEV (reference sequence). With 5 bases clipped from V and 5 bases from J, the junction kept 7 bases outside the gene matches. DNA of the CDR3: TGTGCCAGCAGTCCCACGGGACAGGGAAACGAGCAGTACGTC. This sequence encodes CASSPTGQGNEQYV.

The chain joins TRBV19 to TRBJ1-5, with D maybe TRBD1 (6 bases). Germline loops: CDR1 LNHDA, CDR2 SQIVND (reference sequence). V dropped 3 bases and J dropped 3 bases, with 15 bases sitting between them. The CDR3 sequence is 16 residues long. CDR3 residues: CASSMRQGKANQPQHF. The CDR3 nucleotides are TGTGCCAGTAGTATGCGGCAGGGGAAGGCCAATCAGCCCCAGCATTTT.

This clonotype appeared a few times. The chain has TRBV25-1 and TRBJ2-2, with 7 nucleotides matching TRBD1. With V trimmed by 4 bases and J by 6 bases, 8 bases remained unmatched. CDR1 MGHDK and CDR2 SYGVNS come from the germline V gene. The CDR3 is made up of 15 amino acids. CDR3 sequence (DNA): TGTGCCAGCAGTGGAAGACAGGGCCTCCCCGGGGAGCTGTTTTTT. This codes for CASSGRQGLPGELFF.

The CDR3 nucleotides read TGTGCCAGCAGTTTAGTTGCGGGAAGGGGGTACGAGCAGTACGTC. It specifies CASSLVAGRGYEQYV. This chain uses TRBV12-3 or TRBV12-4 with TRBJ2-7; either TRBD1 or TRBD2 may supply D (6 bases each). Trimming took 1 base from V and 4 from J, leaving 14 bases between them. CDR3 length: 15 amino acids.

This clonotype occurred a few times. The chain links TRBV5-1 to TRBJ2-1; 16 bases match TRBD2. V dropped 4 bases and J dropped 7; count of bases not matched to a gene: 11. The CDR3 sequence is 18 residues long. The germline V gene encodes CDR1 SGHRS and CDR2 YFSETQ. DNA for the CDR3: TGCGCCAGCAGCAGGGGACTAGCGGGAGGGCCCTGGGGTAATGAGCAGTTCTTC. Translated, it gives CASSRGLAGGPWGNEQFF.

In its sample, this clonotype was seen a few times. The J gene is TRBJ1-1, the V gene TRBV29-1, with D possibly TRBD1 on 6 matching bases. Germline CDR1 SQVTM, CDR2 ANQGSEA. The CDR3 has 16 amino acids. V lost 2 bases and J 5 bases, leaving 21 bases between the germline ends. CDR3 in DNA: TGCAGCGTTGAACGATTTGGGGGCGCGTTGGGGACTGAAGCTTTCTTT. Translated: CSVERFGGALGTEAFF.

This clonotype was counted ten times or more. The chain combines TRBV12-3 or TRBV12-4 with TRBJ2-4, with D unclear. CDR3 length: 13 amino acids. Between the trimmed V and J ends, which lost 1 base and 8 bases, there was a span of 9 bases. The CDR3, as DNA: TGTGCCAGCAGTTTAGGCGAGCGAGACATTCAGTACTTC. Amino acid sequence: CASSLGERDIQYF.

This clonotype was counted at least ten times. The chain has TRBV5-1 and TRBJ2-1; 7 bases align to TRBD1. Losses at the gene ends were 5 bases for V and 5 bases for J; bases not matched to a gene: 7. The CDR3 totals 14 residues. Germline CDR1 and CDR2: SGHRS and YFSETQ. CDR3 protein: CASSPFQGDNEQFF. DNA of the CDR3: TGCGCCAGCAGTCCTTTTCAGGGGGACAATGAGCAGTTCTTC. The whole variable domain, filled in from reference TRBV5-1 and TRBJ2-1, reads KAGVTQTPRYLIKTRGQQVTLSCSPISGHRSVSWYQQTPGQGLQFLFEYFSETQRNKGNFPGRFSGRQFSNSRSEMNVSTLELGDSALYLCASSPFQGDNEQFFGPGTRLTVL.

J is TRBJ1-5 and V is TRBV15; no clear D. CDR1 is LNHNV, CDR2 YYDKDF, per germline (reference sequence). The CDR3 covers 15 residues. Trimming shortened V by 1 base and J by 2 bases, and 9 bases separated the two germline ends. Here the CDR3 DNA reads TGTGCCACCAGCAGAGTACTGTCGCGCAATCAGCCCCAGCATTTT. This translates into CATSRVLSRNQPQHF.

Ten or more counts support this clonotype. The chain joins TRBV29-1 to TRBJ2-5; D call uncertain. The germline gives CDR1 SQVTM, CDR2 ANQGSEA. Trimming took off 7 bases at V and 0 bases at J, with 15 bases between the two ends. The CDR3 totals 14 residues. The CDR3 nucleotides are TGCAGCGCGGGCAAATACATGTACCAAGAGACCCAGTACTTC. Amino acids: CSAGKYMYQETQYF.

This clonotype was counted a few times. This sequence joins TRBV27 and TRBJ1-5; D is unresolved. V was cut by 8 bases and J by 2 bases, with 10 bases left in between. The germline gives CDR1 MNHEY, CDR2 SMNVEV (reference sequence). This CDR3 contains 13 residues. CDR3 nucleotides: TGTGCCAGCTCCGGGGTTGGCAATCAGCCCCAGCATTTT. Translation: CASSGVGNQPQHF.

The J gene is TRBJ2-1, the V gene TRBV7-3; D uncertain. Germline CDR1 and CDR2: SGHTA and FQGTGA. V gave up 2 bases and J gave up 0 bases, with 8 bases separating them. CDR3 length equals 15 residues. CDR3: CASSLDPRSYNEQFF. The CDR3 DNA reads TGTGCCAGCAGCTTAGACCCCCGCTCCTACAATGAGCAGTTCTTC.

This clonotype was seen only a few times. The chain recombines TRBV7-2 with TRBJ2-2; tentatively, D is TRBD2 (6 bases). The CDR3 has 15 amino acids. V was trimmed by 7 bases and J by 5 bases, leaving 17 bases between them. Germline lookup yields CDR1 SGHTA and CDR2 FQGNSA. The CDR3 DNA sequence: TGTGCCAGCACCTTCGGGGGTTCAGGGACCGGGGAGCTGTTTTTT. Protein sequence: CASTFGGSGTGELFF.

This clonotype was recorded at least ten times. The rearrangement uses TRBV28 and TRBJ2-2; TRBD2 aligns across 11 bases. This CDR3 region has 17 residues. Trimming at V came to 6 bases and at J to 2 bases, leaving 8 bases not matched to a gene. Looked up from germline, CDR1 is MDHEN and CDR2 is SYDVKM. CDR3 protein: CASSTGLAEFNTGELFF. DNA for the CDR3: TGTGCCAGCAGCACGGGACTAGCGGAATTTAACACCGGGGAGCTGTTTTTT.

This clonotype was detected only a few times. This chain joins TRBV30 and TRBJ1-1; D call uncertain. Germline V gene data show CDR1 as GTSNPN and CDR2 as SVGIG (reference sequence). The germline V and J ends were trimmed by 4 bases and 0 bases, with 9 bases remaining between them. The CDR3 extends over 13 amino acids. CDR3 sequence: CAWTAGLNTEAFF. CDR3 nucleotides: TGTGCCTGGACGGCCGGCCTGAACACTGAAGCTTTCTTT.

V usage is TRBV3-1 and J usage is TRBJ1-4; 7 positions agree with TRBD1. The CDR3 sequence is 14 residues long. Looked up from germline, CDR1 is LGHDT and CDR2 is YNNKEL (reference sequence). The J segment lost 3 bases and the V segment lost 8 bases, leaving 6 bases of the junction unmatched. CDR3 amino acids: CASGRQGSNEKLFF. The CDR3 nucleotides read TGTGCCAGCGGACGACAGGGATCTAATGAAAAACTGTTTTTT.

V usage is TRBV20-1 and J usage is TRBJ1-1; tentatively, D is TRBD1 (5 bases). In germline, CDR1 is DFQATT, CDR2 SNEGSKA (reference sequence). Trimming shortened V by 6 bases and J by 0 bases, and 11 bases separated the two germline ends. This CDR3 spans 13 amino acids. CDR3 in DNA: TGCAGTGCCCGGGGCAGTGTGAACACTGAAGCTTTCTTT. This encodes CSARGSVNTEAFF.

This clonotype was detected a few times. The chain links TRBV15 to TRBJ1-4; 7 nucleotides align to TRBD1. The CDR3 totals 15 residues. After removal of 6 bases from V and 8 bases from J, the junction contained 12 bases not matched to a gene. CDR1 is LNHNV and CDR2 is YYDKDF in the germline V gene (reference sequence). The CDR3 DNA follows: TGTGCCACCAGACCACGACAGGGATGGCGAGAAAAACTGTTTTTT. Protein: CATRPRQGWREKLFF.

This clonotype was recorded a few times. V usage is TRBV21-1 and J usage is TRBJ2-7; whether TRBD2, the table's D call, matches the DNA was not checked. TRBV21-1 is termed a pseudogene. The CDR3 has 16 residues. In DNA, the CDR3 is TGTGCCACCCTCCCGGACATCCTGAGACCCTCCTACGAGCAGTACGTC. Protein sequence: CATLPDILRPSYEQYV.

Many counts were recorded for this clonotype. The rearrangement links TRBV5-1 to TRBJ2-1; TRBD2 agrees at 8 bases. The length of the CDR3 is 15 residues. Trimming cost V 3 bases and J 4 bases; bases outside gene matches: 6. The germline CDR1 and CDR2 sequences are SGHRS and YFSETQ. The CDR3 DNA reads TGCGCCAGCAGCTACCCGGGACTAGGTTACAATGAGCAGTTCTTC. It is translated as CASSYPGLGYNEQFF.

This clonotype showed up many times. As DNA, the CDR3 is TGCGCCAGCAGCTTGGCCAAACCTCTGGAGCTGTTTTTT. The encoded protein is CASSLAKPLELFF. The genes are TRBV5-1 and TRBJ2-2, with D hard to call. This CDR3 region has 13 residues. Germline V CDR1 and CDR2: SGHRS, YFSETQ. Trimming pared 0 bases from V and 10 bases from J, leaving 10 bases between.

This clonotype appeared a few times. This sequence joins TRBV28 and TRBJ2-2, with 7 bases fitting TRBD1. CDR3 length equals 14 residues. Trimming at V came to 8 bases and at J to 3 bases, leaving 6 bases not matched to a gene. Per the germline V gene, CDR1 is MDHEN and CDR2 is SYDVKM. The CDR3 DNA sequence: TGTGCCAGCGGATCGGGACAGTACACCGGGGAGCTGTTTTTT. Translated: CASGSGQYTGELFF.

This clonotype was counted between two and nine times. CDR3: CSASPVSGVGTDTQYF. The CDR3 DNA follows: TGCAGTGCTAGCCCAGTTAGCGGAGTGGGCACAGATACGCAGTATTTT. The V and J genes are TRBV20-1 and TRBJ2-3, with D possibly TRBD2 on 6 matching bases. Looked up from germline, CDR1 is DFQATT and CDR2 is SNEGSKA (reference sequence). This CDR3 spans 16 amino acids. Trimming took 3 bases from V and 1 from J, leaving 17 bases between them.

This clonotype was recorded a few times. This chain links TRBV12-3 or TRBV12-4 with TRBJ1-2; perhaps TRBD1 as D (6 bases). The CDR3 extends over 13 amino acids. Trimming stripped 5 bases from V and 4 bases from J, with 11 bases between. The CDR3 nucleotides are TGTGCCAGCAGTAGACAGGAAGGCTATGGCTACACCTTC. Protein product: CASSRQEGYGYTF.

The chain is built from TRBV15 and TRBJ1-6, with D unresolved. The ends were cut back, 0 bases at V and 7 bases at J, with 7 bases in the middle. The CDR3 totals 14 residues. Per germline, CDR1 LNHNV and CDR2 YYDKDF (reference sequence). The CDR3 DNA is TGTGCCACCAGCAGAGATCTAGGCAATTCACCCCTCCACTTT. Encoded protein: CATSRDLGNSPLHF.